The next 32 T cell receptor beta chains were all read from a single sample in a study of blood T cell repertoires in COVID-19. Libraries were prepared by immunoSEQ multiplex PCR; TCRdb keeps only in-frame clonotypes and omits some of them. This table holds about 370,000 clones, 89% found once. Material: peripheral blood. These receptors were obtained from a woman in her twenties or thirties with COVID-19, enrolled during active disease.

The chain is built from TRBV25-1 and TRBJ1-1; 10 bases map to TRBD1. The trim removed 8 bases at V and 4 bases at J, leaving 16 bases unmatched. Germline CDR1 MGHDK, CDR2 SYGVNS. This CDR3 spans 17 amino acids. The CDR3 DNA follows: TGTGCCAGCGCTCAGACAGGGGGCTTCTCTTTCGGCACTGAAGCTTTCTTT. This gives the protein CASAQTGGFSFGTEAFF.

The V gene is TRBV25-1, the J gene TRBJ1-2; D is uncertain. The CDR3 runs to 12 residues. CDR1 is MGHDK and CDR2 is SYGVNS in the germline V gene. Trimming shortened V by 3 bases and J by 5 bases, and 7 bases separated the two germline ends. The CDR3 coding sequence is TGTGCCAGCAGTGACGGAGGGTATGGCTACACCTTC. Encoded protein: CASSDGGYGYTF.

This chain joins TRBV5-1 and TRBJ1-2; the D is unclear. The V end lost 0 bases, the J end lost 4 bases, and 7 bases lay between the germline ends. CDR1 and CDR2 from the germline V gene are SGHRS and YFSETQ. The CDR3 runs 13 residues. This chain's CDR3 is CASSLVASYGYTF. The CDR3 nucleotides read TGCGCCAGCAGCTTGGTTGCCAGCTATGGCTACACCTTC.

The chain recombines TRBV7-6 with TRBJ2-5; TRBD2 matches 8 bases. J gave up 2 bases and V 2 bases, and 4 bases lay outside the gene matches. The CDR3 sequence is 15 residues long. From germline, CDR1 is SGHVS and CDR2 FNYEAQ. CDR3 loop: CASSLRTSGQETQYF. CDR3 in DNA: TGTGCCAGCAGCTTAAGAACTAGCGGACAAGAGACCCAGTACTTC.

CDR3 region: CASRDSGSYEQYV. DNA of the CDR3: TGTGCCAGCAGGGATAGCGGCTCCTACGAGCAGTACGTC. The chain links TRBV6-5 to TRBJ2-7; perhaps TRBD2 as D (6 bases). Deletions cut 6 bases from V and 0 bases from J, with 9 bases between. The CDR3 extends over 13 amino acids. Germline-derived CDR1 and CDR2 are MNHEY and SVGAGI.

About this clone itself: Other DNA sequences in the same sample also yield this CDR3. The chain recombines TRBV10-1 with TRBJ2-7, with D possibly being TRBD1 (5 bases). Germline CDR1 WNHNN, CDR2 SYGVQD (reference sequence). This CDR3 region has 12 residues. Trimming left V 3 bases short and J 3 bases short, with 6 bases between. CDR3 residues: CASSETGYEQYF. The CDR3, as DNA: TGCGCCAGCAGTGAAACAGGCTACGAGCAGTACTTC.

This sequence joins TRBV21-1 and TRBJ2-7; TRBD2, the table's D call, lacks a check against the DNA. TRBV21-1 is reported as a pseudogene. The CDR3 spans 18 residues. The CDR3 region is CASSWETLAGEAVYEQYV. The CDR3 nucleotides read TGTGCCAGCAGCTGGGAAACACTAGCGGGAGAGGCGGTCTACGAGCAGTACGTC.

The chain joins TRBV9 to TRBJ1-1; 7 positions agree with TRBD1. Germline V gene data show CDR1 as SGDLS and CDR2 as YYNGEE. V shed 4 bases, J shed 3 bases, and the junction held 12 bases outside the gene matches. The CDR3 runs to 16 residues. This CDR3 reads CASSRGSRGADTEAFF. In DNA, the CDR3 is TGTGCCAGCAGCCGGGGTAGCAGGGGGGCCGACACTGAAGCTTTCTTT.

This clone was observed once. This chain uses TRBV27 with TRBJ1-5; D gene ambiguous. The CDR3 extends over 16 amino acids. V lost 5 bases to trimming and J lost 0 bases, with 14 bases between them. Looked up from germline, CDR1 is MNHEY and CDR2 is SMNVEV (reference sequence). The CDR3 loop is CASSTRVPYSNQPQHF. The CDR3 DNA sequence: TGTGCCAGCAGTACCCGGGTTCCATATAGCAATCAGCCCCAGCATTTT.

The chain combines TRBV13 with TRBJ2-7; D is uncertain. Germline V gives CDR1 PRHDT, CDR2 FYEKMQ (reference sequence). The ends were cut back, 1 base at V and 9 bases at J, with 7 bases in the middle. CDR3 length: 11 residues. CDR3 residues: CASSLASRQYF. The CDR3 nucleotides read TGTGCCAGCAGCTTAGCCTCCCGGCAGTACTTC.

This clone was counted a few times. The V and J genes are TRBV6-5 and TRBJ2-3; TRBD2 is a possible D gene (6 bases). CDR1 MNHEY and CDR2 SVGAGI come from the germline V gene. This CDR3 comprises 16 residues. V lost 0 bases and J lost 4, with 14 bases in between. The CDR3 loop reads CASSYSAGGASDTQYF. The CDR3 DNA reads TGTGCCAGCAGTTACTCGGCCGGGGGTGCATCAGATACGCAGTATTTT.

This chain joins TRBV19 and TRBJ1-5, with 8 positions matching TRBD1. The CDR3 contains 16 residues. Germline trimming cut 5 bases from V and 0 bases from J; bases unmatched to any gene: 6. The germline CDR1 and CDR2 sequences are LNHDA and SQIVND (reference sequence). The CDR3 sequence is CASSSPDRGSNQPQHF. DNA for the CDR3: TGTGCCAGTAGTTCGCCCGACAGGGGTAGCAATCAGCCCCAGCATTTT.

Written as DNA, the CDR3 is TGTGCCAGCAGCCTAAGCACTATTGGCTACACCTTC. Translating gives CASSLSTIGYTF. The genes are TRBV6-2 or TRBV6-3 and TRBJ1-2; D not certain. The germline V and J ends were trimmed by 6 bases and 7 bases, with 12 bases remaining between them. Germline assignment: CDR1 MNHEY and CDR2 SVGEGT. The CDR3 runs 12 residues.

The table lists this clone with a few counts. The genes are TRBV11-3 and TRBJ2-2; tentative D call: TRBD2 (5 bases). With 1 base removed from V and 4 bases from J, the gap between germline ends came to 7 bases. Germline CDR1 SGHNT, CDR2 YENEEA. This CDR3 contains 14 residues. The CDR3 region is CASSLVRVTGELFF. Here the CDR3 DNA reads TGTGCCAGCAGCTTAGTGCGGGTCACCGGGGAGCTGTTTTTT.

This clone was counted a single time. V gene TRBV5-1 combines with J gene TRBJ2-1, with D maybe TRBD1 (7 bases). V was shortened by 0 bases and J by 8 bases, with 12 bases between the two germline ends. The length of the CDR3 is 14 residues. Germline CDR1 and CDR2: SGHRS and YFSETQ. CDR3 DNA sequence: TGCGCCAGCAGCTTGGTCAGGGGGGTTGATGAGCAGTTCTTC. Amino acids: CASSLVRGVDEQFF.

The chain links TRBV6-6 to TRBJ2-4; D is uncertain. Trimming stripped 5 bases from V and 0 bases from J, with 17 bases between. Germline lookup yields CDR1 MNHNY and CDR2 SVGAGI (reference sequence). The CDR3 has 17 residues. The CDR3 nucleotides are TGTGCCAGCAGTCCATCCCCGAGGAGACTAGCCAAAAACATTCAGTACTTC. Amino acid sequence: CASSPSPRRLAKNIQYF.

The rearrangement links TRBV5-1 to TRBJ1-1; 10 bases agree with TRBD1. The J segment lost 0 bases and the V segment lost 6 bases, leaving 8 bases of the junction unmatched. Germline V gene sequence: CDR1 SGHRS, CDR2 YFSETQ. The CDR3 spans 16 residues. CDR3 coding DNA: TGCGCCAGCACCTCTAGGACAGGGGGGATGAACACTGAAGCTTTCTTT. The encoded protein is CASTSRTGGMNTEAFF.

The V gene is TRBV13, the J gene TRBJ2-5; weak D call: TRBD2 (6 bases). The V gene's germline CDR1 is PRHDT and CDR2 FYEKMQ (reference sequence). The CDR3 has 16 amino acids. The V and J ends lost 5 bases and 5 bases respectively, with 21 bases between them. The CDR3 is CASSHRGQRAGETQYF. For the CDR3, the DNA is TGTGCCAGCAGCCACCGGGGCCAGCGGGCGGGGGAGACCCAGTACTTC. The variable domain in full, completed from reference TRBV13 and TRBJ2-5, reads AAGVIQSPRHLIKEKRETATLKCYPIPRHDTVYWYQQGPGQDPQFLISFYEKMQSDKGSIPDRFSAQQFSDYHSELNMSSLELGDSALYFCASSHRGQRAGETQYFGPGTRLLVL.

V usage is TRBV4-2 and J usage is TRBJ2-1, with 13 bases lining up with TRBD2. The CDR3 length is 18 residues. J was trimmed by 7 bases and V by 0 bases; bases with no gene match: 9. Germline assignment: CDR1 LGHNA and CDR2 YNFKEQ. The DNA for the CDR3 is TGTGCCAGCAGCCAAGATAGGGCCTTACTAGCGGGGGGGAATGAGCAGTTCTTC. Amino acids: CASSQDRALLAGGNEQFF.

In this sample, this clone turned up once. The chain joins TRBV10-3 to TRBJ1-6, with 7 bases aligning to TRBD1. This CDR3 is built from 13 residues. The germline V gene has CDR1 ENHRY and CDR2 SYGVKD. V shed 4 bases, J shed 7 bases, and the junction held 1 base outside the gene matches. The CDR3 region is CAISGDSNSPLHF. The CDR3 region has the DNA TGTGCCATCAGTGGGGACAGCAATTCACCCCTCCACTTT.

The rearrangement links TRBV12-5 to TRBJ2-1; D gene ambiguous. V shed 2 bases and J shed 10 bases, with 6 bases lying between them. CDR3 length: 11 residues. Germline V CDR1 and CDR2: LGHNT, FRNRAP. The DNA of the CDR3 is TGTGCTAGTGGTTTGTCCTTCGAGCAGTTCTTC. It translates to CASGLSFEQFF.

CDR3 protein: CSASDGPREFF. CDR3 bases: TGCAGTGCTAGCGATGGGCCGCGGGAGTTCTTC. The rearrangement links TRBV20-1 to TRBJ2-1; D possibly corresponds to TRBD2 (5 bases). Trimming removed 3 bases at V and 14 bases at J, with 14 bases between. The CDR3 has 11 residues. Germline assignment: CDR1 DFQATT and CDR2 SNEGSKA (reference sequence).

The count of this clone is one. The rearrangement links TRBV12-3 or TRBV12-4 to TRBJ1-6; D is possibly TRBD1 (6 bases). V was clipped by 5 bases and J by 11 bases, with 10 bases between them. The CDR3 is 12 amino acids. CDR3 in DNA: TGTGCCAGCAGTACAGGGCCTGCACCCCTCCACTTT. Residues: CASSTGPAPLHF.

The chain carries TRBV5-4 and TRBJ2-3; D perhaps matches TRBD1 (6 bases). Germline CDR1 and CDR2: SGHNT and YYREEE (reference sequence). V was cut by 0 bases and J by 0 bases, with 8 bases left in between. The CDR3 spans 15 residues. CDR3 in DNA: TGTGCCAGCAGCTTGGGGCAGGGGAGCACAGATACGCAGTATTTT. It is translated as CASSLGQGSTDTQYF.

The chain couples TRBV6-6 to TRBJ1-3, with unresolved D. The CDR3 is 13 amino acids. The germline V and J ends were trimmed by 7 bases and 0 bases, with 7 bases remaining between them. CDR1 MNHNY and CDR2 SVGAGI come from the germline V gene (reference sequence). The CDR3 loop is CASKPGSGNTIYF. In DNA, the CDR3 is TGTGCCAGCAAGCCGGGCTCTGGAAACACCATATATTTT.

This clone was counted only a few times. The genes are TRBV19 and TRBJ2-3, with D perhaps matching TRBD2 (6 bases). The V end was cut by 1 base, the J end by 3 bases, with 14 bases between. The germline V gene has CDR1 LNHDA and CDR2 SQIVND (reference sequence). The CDR3 length is 16 residues. The CDR3 DNA sequence: TGTGCCAGTAGTATAGGTGTTTTGGAGGGTACAGATACGCAGTATTTT. Its translation: CASSIGVLEGTDTQYF.

The chain combines TRBV12-3 or TRBV12-4 with TRBJ2-4; D not certain. The ends were cut back, 1 base at V and 5 bases at J, with 6 bases in the middle. The CDR3 loop spans 13 amino acids. CDR3 in amino acids: CASSLGSENIQYF. In DNA form, the CDR3 reads TGTGCCAGCAGTTTAGGCAGCGAAAACATTCAGTACTTC.

J is TRBJ2-3 and V is TRBV5-1, with 7 positions matching TRBD2. Germline CDR1 is SGHRS and CDR2 is YFSETQ. The length of the CDR3 is 15 residues. J was trimmed by 7 bases and V by 4 bases; bases with no gene match: 12. CDR3: CASSPGGSTSHTQYF. In DNA form, the CDR3 reads TGCGCCAGCAGCCCCGGCGGGAGCACATCCCATACGCAGTATTTT.

The chain joins TRBV5-6 to TRBJ1-1, with D possibly TRBD1 on 5 matching bases. V gave up 4 bases and J gave up 1 base, with 8 bases separating them. Germline assignment: CDR1 SGHDT and CDR2 YYEEEE. The CDR3 has 13 amino acids. In nucleotides, the CDR3 is TGTGCCAGCAGCGTCACAGGGAACACTGAAGCTTTCTTT. Translation gives CASSVTGNTEAFF. Using reference TRBV5-6 and TRBJ1-1 for the parts outside the CDR3, the full variable domain is DAGVTQSPTHLIKTRGQQVTLRCSPKSGHDTVSWYQQALGQGPQFIFQYYEEEERQRGNFPDRFSGHQFPNYSSELNVNALLLGDSALYLCASSVTGNTEAFFGQGTRLTVV.

The chain combines TRBV20-1 with TRBJ2-7, with 10 nucleotides matching TRBD2. The CDR3 extends over 16 amino acids. Germline CDR1 reads DFQATT; CDR2 reads SNEGSKA (reference sequence). The J segment lost 2 bases and the V segment lost 3 bases, leaving 10 bases of the junction unmatched. The chain's CDR3 is CSASAPSGRGAYEQYV. DNA for the CDR3: TGCAGTGCTAGTGCGCCTAGCGGGAGAGGGGCCTACGAGCAGTACGTC.

This clone was found once. The rearrangement joins TRBV5-4 to TRBJ1-6, with D possibly TRBD1 on 6 matching bases. The CDR3 spans 15 residues. With 2 bases removed from V and 6 bases from J, the gap between germline ends came to 12 bases. In germline, CDR1 is SGHNT, CDR2 YYREEE (reference sequence). CDR3 sequence reads: CASSLAGVFNSPLHF. CDR3 coding DNA: TGTGCCAGCAGCTTAGCAGGGGTTTTTAATTCACCCCTCCACTTT. The variable domain in full, with the rest retrieved from reference TRBV5-4 and TRBJ1-6, is ETGVTQSPTHLIKTRGQQVTLRCSSQSGHNTVSWYQQALGQGPQFIFQYYREEENGRGNFPPRFSGLQFPNYSSELNVNALELDDSALYLCASSLAGVFNSPLHFGNGTRLTVT.

In its sample, this clone was seen once. The rearrangement joins TRBV5-1 to TRBJ1-1; D perhaps matches TRBD1 (5 bases). V was trimmed by 4 bases and J by 6 bases, leaving 16 bases between them. CDR3 length: 14 residues. The germline V gene encodes CDR1 SGHRS and CDR2 YFSETQ. Written as DNA, the CDR3 is TGCGCCAGCAGCCCCCAGGGAATGAAGGCTGAAGCTTTCTTT. As protein: CASSPQGMKAEAFF.